The text below deals with one TCR beta chain. This record belongs to a study of blood T cell repertoires in COVID-19. Across the whole study: Collection of acute and convalescent COVID-19 samples took place in the United States, Italy and Spain.

Clones were read by immunoSEQ multiplex PCR, and TCRdb kept only the in-frame ones, dropping some. The data contain 100,000 or so clones, about 91% of them singletons. Specimen: peripheral blood. This clonotype was obtained from a man aged 50-59 years with acute or convalescent COVID-19.

CDR3 sequence reads: CASSVGQGAFTSGANVLTF. DNA of the CDR3: TGTGCCAGCAGCGTAGGACAGGGGGCATTCACCTCTGGGGCCAACGTCCTGACTTTC. The chain has TRBV9 and TRBJ2-6, with 10 bases identical to TRBD1. The CDR3 contains 19 residues. Per the germline V gene, CDR1 is SGDLS and CDR2 is YYNGEE. Trimming at V came to 0 bases and at J to 0 bases, leaving 6 bases not matched to a gene. Drawing the rest from reference TRBV9 and TRBJ2-6, the complete variable domain is DSGVTQTPKHLITATGQRVTLRCSPRSGDLSVYWYQQSLDQGLQFLIQYYNGEERAKGNILERFSAQQFPDLHSELNLSSLELGDSALYFCASSVGQGAFTSGANVLTFGAGSRLTVL.